This T cell receptor (beta chain) came from a study of blood T cells in healthy people across ages. About the study: The capture of about one barcoded beta molecule per two T cells was achieved by template switching.

This CDR3 comprises 15 residues. Germline V gives CDR1 MGHRA, CDR2 YSYEKL. The germline V and J ends were trimmed by 1 base and 4 bases, with 8 bases remaining between them. PCR was performed a second time for 7 to 11 cycles using a sample-barcoded 5' primer and a J-beta primer mix. MiXCR was run by TCRdb on the 5' RACE reads, yielding one entry per CDR3 protein. The data show about 1.4 million distinct CDR3 sequences, roughly 60% seen once. Peripheral blood samples of roughly 10 milliliters were drawn from each donor. The sequence was collected from a man aged 18-30 years in good health. Sequenced: blood. The rearrangement links TRBV4-1 to TRBJ2-6, with D hard to call. The CDR3 DNA sequence: TGCGCCAGCAGCCAAGTGGGGTTCGGGGCCAACGTCCTGACTTTC. Translated: CASSQVGFGANVLTF.